The text below deals with one TCR beta chain. Its specificity is unknown. The germline V and J ends were trimmed by 2 bases and 1 base, with 9 bases remaining between them. There are 15 residues in the CDR3. Looked up from germline, CDR1 is KGHSH and CDR2 is LQKENI. These data come from a study of cytomegalovirus exposure and HLA in healthy donors. Both 60 Vbeta primers and 13 Jbeta primers went into the PCR. Here immunoSEQ multiplex PCR was the method, and the copy in TCRdb shows in-frame clones only, minus some. The sample carries roughly 150,000 clones, 65% to 80% recorded once. Study-wide findings and caveats: Cytomegalovirus association was assigned to over 150 TCR beta chains. A later analysis showed that HLA-associated TCR beta chains had undergone more clonal expansion than equally common others. Later on, an analysis found that several of the most significant clusters appeared to be linked to common viral pathogens, which included parvovirus B19.

J is TRBJ1-5 and V is TRBV18; D uncertain. The clonotype originates from a male donor in good health and CMV-seronegative. Source material: PBMCs. The CDR3 region is CASSPEGLSNQPQHF. In nucleotides, the CDR3 is TGTGCCAGCTCACCAGAGGGATTGAGCAATCAGCCCCAGCATTTT.